This TCR beta chain was documented in a study of blood T cell repertoires in COVID-19. Individuals aged roughly 18 to 95 years were recruited from fewer than 25 US areas. Cohorts were assigned according to the clinical history that participants reported. In Cohort 3, a recovered donor had either two negative PCRs, clearance, or symptom resolution. V was trimmed by 5 bases and J by 8 bases, leaving 9 bases between them. Germline V gene lookup returns CDR1 SEHNR and CDR2 FQNEAQ (reference sequence). The CDR3 is made up of 11 amino acids. Source study methods: Amplification of reference gene primers was used by the study to estimate nucleated cell counts. Sequencing used immunoSEQ multiplex PCR; TCRdb keeps in-frame clones, though not all of them. V and J calls and clone size are those listed in that table; D and trimming were worked out from the DNA. The sample shows almost 400,000 clones, roughly 89% of them seen only once.

The TCR sequence derives from a woman in her 30s who had recovered from COVID-19. Sequencing used PBMCs or T cells enriched from blood (not recorded which). V usage is TRBV7-9 and J usage is TRBJ1-2; D is unresolved. The CDR3 region has the DNA TGTGCCAGCAGCCGAGGCGAAGGCTACACCTTC. Its protein product is CASSRGEGYTF.